The clone carrying this T cell receptor beta chain occurred once. CDR1 and CDR2 (germline): SGHRS, YFSETQ. Trimming removed 1 base at V and 1 base at J, with 9 bases between. The CDR3 extends over 15 amino acids. The data belong to a study of OX40 agonist ivuxolimab in advanced cancers. Background on the study: Enrollees could have had prior anti-PD-1, anti-PD-L1 or anti-CTLA-4 therapy, which about 42% had received.

The method was immunoSEQ multiplex PCR; TCRdb's version includes in-frame clones alone and lacks a portion of them. The sample lists 57,000 or so clones, 91% occurring once. The receptor was derived from an adult with an advanced solid tumor such as melanoma, head and neck, liver or kidney cancer. This chain uses TRBV5-1 with TRBJ1-5; D unclear. Sequenced here: CD4+ or CD8+ T cells sorted from blood, sampled in a trial of the OX40 agonist ivuxolimab. The CDR3 coding sequence is TGCGCCAGCAGCTTGACCGGTAACAGCAATCAGCCCCAGCATTTT. Protein: CASSLTGNSNQPQHF.